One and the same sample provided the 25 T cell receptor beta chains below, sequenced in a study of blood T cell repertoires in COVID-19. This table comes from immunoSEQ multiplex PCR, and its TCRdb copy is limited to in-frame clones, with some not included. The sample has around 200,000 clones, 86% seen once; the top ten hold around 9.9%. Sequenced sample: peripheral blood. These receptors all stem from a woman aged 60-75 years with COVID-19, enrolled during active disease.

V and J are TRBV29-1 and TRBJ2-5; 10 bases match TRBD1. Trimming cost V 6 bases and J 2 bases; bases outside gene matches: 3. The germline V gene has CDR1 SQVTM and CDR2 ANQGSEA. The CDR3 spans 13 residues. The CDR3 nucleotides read TGCAGCGTGGACAGGGGGAGGCAAGAGACCCAGTACTTC. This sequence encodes CSVDRGRQETQYF.

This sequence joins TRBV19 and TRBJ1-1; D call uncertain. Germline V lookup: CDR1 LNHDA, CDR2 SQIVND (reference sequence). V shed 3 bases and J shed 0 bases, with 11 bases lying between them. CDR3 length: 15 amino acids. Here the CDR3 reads CASSMGRFMNTEAFF. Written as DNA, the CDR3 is TGTGCCAGTAGTATGGGCAGGTTCATGAACACTGAAGCTTTCTTT.

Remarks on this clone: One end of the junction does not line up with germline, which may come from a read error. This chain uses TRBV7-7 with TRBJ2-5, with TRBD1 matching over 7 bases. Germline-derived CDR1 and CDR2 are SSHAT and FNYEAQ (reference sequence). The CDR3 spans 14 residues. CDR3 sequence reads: CASSLRQGAETQYF. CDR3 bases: TGTGCTAGCAGCTTACGACAGGGTGCGGAGACCCAGTACTTC.

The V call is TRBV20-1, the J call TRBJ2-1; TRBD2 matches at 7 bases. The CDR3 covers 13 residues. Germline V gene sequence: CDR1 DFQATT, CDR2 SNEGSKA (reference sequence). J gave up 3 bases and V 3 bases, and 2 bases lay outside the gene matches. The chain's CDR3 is CSASASGYNEQFF. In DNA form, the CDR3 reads TGCAGTGCTAGTGCTAGCGGCTACAATGAGCAGTTCTTC.

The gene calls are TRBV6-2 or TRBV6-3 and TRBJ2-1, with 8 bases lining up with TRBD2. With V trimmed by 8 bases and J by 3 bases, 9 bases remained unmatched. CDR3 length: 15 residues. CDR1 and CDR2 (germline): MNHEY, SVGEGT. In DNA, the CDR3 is TGTGCCAGCGGTTTAACGGGAGGGCTCTACAATGAGCAGTTCTTC. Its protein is CASGLTGGLYNEQFF.

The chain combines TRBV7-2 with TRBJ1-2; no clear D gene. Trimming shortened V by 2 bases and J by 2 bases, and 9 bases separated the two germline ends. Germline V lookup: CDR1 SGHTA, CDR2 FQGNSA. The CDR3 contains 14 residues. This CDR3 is CASSLSGSNYGYTF. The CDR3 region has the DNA TGTGCCAGCAGCTTATCGGGGTCCAACTATGGCTACACCTTC.

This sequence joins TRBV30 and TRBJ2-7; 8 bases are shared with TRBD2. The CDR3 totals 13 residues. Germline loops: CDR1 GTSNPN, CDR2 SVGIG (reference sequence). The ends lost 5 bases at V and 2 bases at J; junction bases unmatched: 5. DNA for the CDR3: TGTGCCTGGGGTTACGGGAGGGCCTACGAGCAGTACTTC. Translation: CAWGYGRAYEQYF.

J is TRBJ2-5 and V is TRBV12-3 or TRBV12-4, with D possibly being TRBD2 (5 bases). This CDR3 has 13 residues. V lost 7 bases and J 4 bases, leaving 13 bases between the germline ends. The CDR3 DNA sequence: TGTGCCAGCATGCGGAGGACCCCAGAGACCCAGTACTTC. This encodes CASMRRTPETQYF.

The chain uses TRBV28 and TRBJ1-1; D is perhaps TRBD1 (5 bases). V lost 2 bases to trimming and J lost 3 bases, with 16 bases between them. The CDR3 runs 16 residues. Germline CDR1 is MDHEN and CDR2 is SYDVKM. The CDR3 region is CASSLLGHMMDTEAFF. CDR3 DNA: TGTGCCAGCAGTTTACTAGGACACATGATGGACACTGAAGCTTTCTTT.

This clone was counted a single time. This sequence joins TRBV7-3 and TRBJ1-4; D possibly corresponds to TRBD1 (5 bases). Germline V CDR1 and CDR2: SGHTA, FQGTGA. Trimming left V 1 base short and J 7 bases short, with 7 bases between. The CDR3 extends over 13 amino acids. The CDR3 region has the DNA TGTGCCAGCAGCTTAATCGGGGGTGAAAAACTGTTTTTT. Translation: CASSLIGGEKLFF.

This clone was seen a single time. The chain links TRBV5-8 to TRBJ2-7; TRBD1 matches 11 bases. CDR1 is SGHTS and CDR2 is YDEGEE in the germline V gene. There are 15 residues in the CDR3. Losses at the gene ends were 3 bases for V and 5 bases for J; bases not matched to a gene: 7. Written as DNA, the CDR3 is TGTGCCAGCAGCTGGACAGGGGGCAGAATGGACGAGCAGTACTTC. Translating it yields CASSWTGGRMDEQYF.

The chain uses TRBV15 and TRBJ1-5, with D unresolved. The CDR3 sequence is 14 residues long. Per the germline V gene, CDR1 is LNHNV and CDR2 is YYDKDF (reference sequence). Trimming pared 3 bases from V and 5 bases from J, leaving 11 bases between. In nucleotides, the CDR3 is TGTGCCACCAGCAGTGATACAGAATATCAGCCCCAGCATTTT. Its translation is CATSSDTEYQPQHF.

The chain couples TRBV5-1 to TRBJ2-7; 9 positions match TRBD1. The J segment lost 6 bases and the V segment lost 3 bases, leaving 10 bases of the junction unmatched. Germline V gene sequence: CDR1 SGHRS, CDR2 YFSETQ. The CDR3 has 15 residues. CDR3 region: CASSSLGTGSSEQYF. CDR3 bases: TGCGCCAGCAGCTCTCTAGGGACAGGGAGTTCCGAGCAGTACTTC.

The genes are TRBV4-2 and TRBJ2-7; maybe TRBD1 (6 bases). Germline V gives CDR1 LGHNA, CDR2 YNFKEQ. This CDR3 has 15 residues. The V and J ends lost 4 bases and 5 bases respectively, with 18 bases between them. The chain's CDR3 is CASSPGQTLGDEQYF. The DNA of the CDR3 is TGTGCCAGCAGCCCCGGACAGACCCTTGGGGACGAGCAGTACTTC.

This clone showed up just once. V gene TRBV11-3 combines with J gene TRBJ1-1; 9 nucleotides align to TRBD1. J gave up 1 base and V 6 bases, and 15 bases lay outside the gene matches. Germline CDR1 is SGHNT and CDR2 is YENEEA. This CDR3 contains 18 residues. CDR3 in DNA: TGTGCCAGCAGTCCCTCCCGTGGACAGGGGCTTCCGAACACTGAAGCTTTCTTT. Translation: CASSPSRGQGLPNTEAFF.

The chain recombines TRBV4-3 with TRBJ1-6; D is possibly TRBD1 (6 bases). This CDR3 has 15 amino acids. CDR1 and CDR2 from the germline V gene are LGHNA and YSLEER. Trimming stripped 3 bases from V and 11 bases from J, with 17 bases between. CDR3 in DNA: TGCGCCAGCAGCCAGGGTGAAGGGGGACCAGCACCCCTCCACTTT. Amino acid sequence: CASSQGEGGPAPLHF.

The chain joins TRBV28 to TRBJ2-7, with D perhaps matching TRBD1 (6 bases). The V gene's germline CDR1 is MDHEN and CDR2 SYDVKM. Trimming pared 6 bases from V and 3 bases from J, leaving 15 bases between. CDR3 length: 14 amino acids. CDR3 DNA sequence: TGTGCCAGCAGCAGACAGGTCCGCCTCTACGAGCAGTACTTC. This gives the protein CASSRQVRLYEQYF.

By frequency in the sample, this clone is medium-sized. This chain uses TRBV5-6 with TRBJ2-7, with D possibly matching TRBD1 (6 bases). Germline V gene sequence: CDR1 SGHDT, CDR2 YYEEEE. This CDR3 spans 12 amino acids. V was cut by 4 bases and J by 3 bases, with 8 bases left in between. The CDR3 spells CASSMTGYEQYF. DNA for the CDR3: TGTGCCAGCAGCATGACAGGCTACGAGCAGTACTTC.

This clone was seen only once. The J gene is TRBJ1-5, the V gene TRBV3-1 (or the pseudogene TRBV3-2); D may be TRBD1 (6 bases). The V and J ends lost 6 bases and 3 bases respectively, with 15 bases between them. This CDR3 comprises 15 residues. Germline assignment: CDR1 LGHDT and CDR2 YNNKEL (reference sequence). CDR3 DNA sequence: TGTGCCAGCAGACGCGAGGGGGGGCACAATCAGCCCCAGCATTTT. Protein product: CASRREGGHNQPQHF.

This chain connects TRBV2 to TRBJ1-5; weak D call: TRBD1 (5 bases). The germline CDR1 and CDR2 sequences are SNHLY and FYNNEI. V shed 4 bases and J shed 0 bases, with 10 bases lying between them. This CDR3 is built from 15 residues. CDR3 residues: CASSVEGLSNQPQHF. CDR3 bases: TGTGCCAGCAGTGTGGAGGGACTTAGCAATCAGCCCCAGCATTTT.

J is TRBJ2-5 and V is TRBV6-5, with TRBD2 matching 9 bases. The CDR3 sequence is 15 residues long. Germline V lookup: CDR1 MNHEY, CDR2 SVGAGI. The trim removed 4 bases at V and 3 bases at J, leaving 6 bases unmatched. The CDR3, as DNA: TGTGCCAGCAGTTTTCTAGCGGGAAGAAAAGAGACCCAGTACTTC. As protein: CASSFLAGRKETQYF.

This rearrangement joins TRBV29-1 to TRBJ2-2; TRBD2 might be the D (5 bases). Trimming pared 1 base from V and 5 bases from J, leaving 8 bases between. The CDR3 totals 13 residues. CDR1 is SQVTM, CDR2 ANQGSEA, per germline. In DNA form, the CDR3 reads TGCAGCGTTGAAGGGACTTCGACCGGGGAGCTGTTTTTT. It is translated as CSVEGTSTGELFF.

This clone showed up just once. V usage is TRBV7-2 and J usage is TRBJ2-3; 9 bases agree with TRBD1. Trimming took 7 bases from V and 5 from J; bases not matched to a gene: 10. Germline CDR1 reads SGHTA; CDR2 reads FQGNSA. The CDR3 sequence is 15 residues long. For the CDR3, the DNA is TGTGCCAGCAAGTCCGACAGGGGGTTGGGAGATACGCAGTATTTT. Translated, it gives CASKSDRGLGDTQYF.

CDR3 coding DNA: TGTGCCAGCAGTTACGGACAGTTTGGCTACACCTTC. Translated: CASSYGQFGYTF. The chain couples TRBV6-5 to TRBJ1-2, with D possibly matching TRBD1 (6 bases). Germline CDR1 reads MNHEY; CDR2 reads SVGAGI. The length of the CDR3 is 12 residues. The V end lost 2 bases, the J end lost 7 bases, and 8 bases lay between the germline ends.

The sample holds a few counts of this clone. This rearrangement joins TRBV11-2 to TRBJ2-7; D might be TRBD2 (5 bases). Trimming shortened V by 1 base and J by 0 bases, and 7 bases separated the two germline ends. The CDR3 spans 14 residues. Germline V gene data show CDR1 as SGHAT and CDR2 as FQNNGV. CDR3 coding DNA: TGTGCCAGCAGCTTAGCTCGGGGCTCCTACGAGCAGTACTTC. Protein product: CASSLARGSYEQYF.